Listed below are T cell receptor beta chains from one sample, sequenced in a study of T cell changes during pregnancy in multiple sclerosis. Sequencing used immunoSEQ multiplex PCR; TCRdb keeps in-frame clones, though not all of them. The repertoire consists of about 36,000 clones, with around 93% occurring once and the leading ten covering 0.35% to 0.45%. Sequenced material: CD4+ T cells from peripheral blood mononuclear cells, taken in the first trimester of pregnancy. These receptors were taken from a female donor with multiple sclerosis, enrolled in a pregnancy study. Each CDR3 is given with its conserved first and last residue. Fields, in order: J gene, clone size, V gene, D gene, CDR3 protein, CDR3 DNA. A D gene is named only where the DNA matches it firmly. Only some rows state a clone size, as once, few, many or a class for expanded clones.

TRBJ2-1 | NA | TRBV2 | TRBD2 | CASSGSGQRGPQDEQFF | TGTGCCAGCAGTGGAAGTGGACAGCGGGGGCCCCAGGATGAGCAGTTCTTC
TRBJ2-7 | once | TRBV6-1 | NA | CASINTGGTVYEQYF | TGTGCCAGCATAAACACCGGGGGAACTGTCTACGAGCAGTACTTC
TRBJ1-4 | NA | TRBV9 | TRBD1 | CASSVTGQGGEKLFF | TGTGCCAGCAGCGTAACGGGACAGGGTGGGGAAAAACTGTTTTTT
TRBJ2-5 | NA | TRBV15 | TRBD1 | CATSRNRDRGKETQYF | TGTGCCACCAGCAGGAACCGGGACAGGGGGAAAGAGACCCAGTACTTC
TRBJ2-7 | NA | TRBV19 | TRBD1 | CASSFSGQGPYEQYF | TGTGCCAGTAGTTTTTCGGGACAGGGACCCTACGAGCAGTACTTC
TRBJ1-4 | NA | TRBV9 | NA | CASSPWQGSTNEKLFF | TGTGCCAGCAGCCCCTGGCAGGGGTCAACTAATGAAAAACTGTTTTTT
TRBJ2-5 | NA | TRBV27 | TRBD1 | CASSFQDRSGTQYF | TGTGCCAGCAGTTTTCAGGACAGGTCAGGCACCCAGTACTTC
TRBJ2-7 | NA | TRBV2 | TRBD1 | CARGQGSSYEQYF | TGTGCCAGAGGACAGGGGTCGTCCTACGAGCAGTACTTC
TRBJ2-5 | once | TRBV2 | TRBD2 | CASSLGGAGARETQYF | TGTGCCAGCAGTCTGGGAGGGGCCGGGGCAAGAGAGACCCAGTACTTC
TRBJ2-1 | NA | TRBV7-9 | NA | CASSRDGSGRNEQFF | TGTGCCAGCAGCCGGGATGGTTCTGGAAGGAATGAGCAGTTCTTC
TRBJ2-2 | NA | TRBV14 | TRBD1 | CASADRGTGELFF | TGTGCCAGCGCGGACAGGGGCACCGGGGAGCTGTTTTTT
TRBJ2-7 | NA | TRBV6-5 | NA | CASSGGAEQYF | TGTGCCAGCAGCGGCGGGGCCGAGCAGTACTTC
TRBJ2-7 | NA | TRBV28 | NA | CATLDQGRSLITYEQYF | TGTGCCACGCTCGACCAGGGGCGATCCCTTATTACCTACGAGCAGTACTTC
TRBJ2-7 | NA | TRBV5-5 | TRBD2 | CASSAAGDREQYF | TGTGCCAGCAGCGCCGCGGGAGACCGAGAGCAGTACTTC
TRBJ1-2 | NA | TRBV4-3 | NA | CASSQTDKFNYGYTF | TGCGCCAGCAGCCAAACCGACAAGTTTAACTATGGCTACACCTTC
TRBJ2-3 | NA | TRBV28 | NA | CASSPADTQYF | TGTGCCAGCAGTCCAGCAGATACGCAGTATTTT
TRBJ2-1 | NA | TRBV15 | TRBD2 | CATSRDRAGGPNEQFF | TGTGCCACCAGCAGAGATCGAGCGGGGGGGCCAAATGAGCAGTTCTTC
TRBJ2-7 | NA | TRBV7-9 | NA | CASSLVRGSSYEQYF | TGTGCCAGCAGCTTAGTACGGGGTAGCTCCTACGAGCAGTACTTC
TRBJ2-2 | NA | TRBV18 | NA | CASSPRGDPNTGELFF | TGTGCCAGCTCACCACGGGGGGACCCGAACACCGGGGAGCTGTTTTTT
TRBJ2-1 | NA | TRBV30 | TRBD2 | CAWSSGSGSYNEQFF | TGTGCCTGGAGTAGCGGGAGTGGTTCCTACAATGAGCAGTTCTTC
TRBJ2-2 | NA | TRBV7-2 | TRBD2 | CASRSGGAGELFF | TGTGCCAGCAGATCGGGGGGAGCCGGGGAGCTGTTTTTT
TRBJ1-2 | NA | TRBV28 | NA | CASTFPGNIGEYGYTF | TGTGCCAGCACCTTCCCCGGGAATATTGGGGAATATGGCTACACCTTC
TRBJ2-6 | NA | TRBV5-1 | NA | CASSLARLAGANVLTF | TGCGCCAGCAGCTTGGCCAGGTTAGCTGGGGCCAACGTCCTGACTTTC
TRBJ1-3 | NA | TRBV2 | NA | CASSGSGNTIYF | TGTGCCAGCTCGGGCTCTGGAAACACCATATATTTT
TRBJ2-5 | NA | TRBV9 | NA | CASSIDGSSRETQYF | TGTGCCAGCAGCATAGACGGGAGTTCGAGAGAGACCCAGTACTTC
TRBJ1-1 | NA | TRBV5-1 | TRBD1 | CASSFTTGGTEAFF | TGCGCCAGCAGCTTTACGACAGGGGGCACTGAAGCTTTCTTT
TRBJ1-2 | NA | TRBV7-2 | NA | CASSLEGANYGYTF | TGTGCCAGCAGCTTAGAGGGGGCTAACTATGGCTACACCTTC
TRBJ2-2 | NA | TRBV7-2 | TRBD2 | CASSLNPLAVGSTGELFF | TGTGCCAGCAGCTTAAACCCCCTAGCGGTCGGTAGCACCGGGGAGCTGTTTTTT
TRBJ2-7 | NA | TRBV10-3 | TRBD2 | CAISERLAGGGNEQYF | TGTGCCATCAGTGAGAGACTAGCGGGAGGGGGAAACGAGCAGTACTTC
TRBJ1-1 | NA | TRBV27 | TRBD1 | CASSIRTGWNTEAFF | TGTGCCAGCAGTATACGGACAGGGTGGAACACTGAAGCTTTCTTT
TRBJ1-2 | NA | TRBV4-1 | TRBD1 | CASSQVWDSGGTF | TGCGCCAGCAGCCAAGTTTGGGACAGCGGTGGCACCTTC
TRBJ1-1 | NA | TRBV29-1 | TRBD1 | CSIGDRGHTEAFF | TGCAGCATTGGGGACAGAGGGCACACTGAAGCTTTCTTT
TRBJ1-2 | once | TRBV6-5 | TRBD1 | CASSSDRAPNYGYTF | TGTGCCAGCAGTTCGGACAGGGCCCCTAACTATGGCTACACCTTC
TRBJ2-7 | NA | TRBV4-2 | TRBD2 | CASSQGLAGGPYEQYF | TGTGCCAGCAGCCAAGGGCTAGCGGGGGGGCCGTACGAGCAGTACTTC
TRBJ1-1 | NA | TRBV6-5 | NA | CASSRGNTEAFF | TGTGCCAGCAGTCGGGGGAACACTGAAGCTTTCTTT
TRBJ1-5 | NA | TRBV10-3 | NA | CAISEKQMYQPQHF | TGTGCCATCAGTGAGAAACAAATGTATCAGCCCCAGCATTTT
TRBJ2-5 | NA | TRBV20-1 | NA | CSASYGETQYF | TGCAGTGCTAGTTACGGGGAGACCCAGTACTTC
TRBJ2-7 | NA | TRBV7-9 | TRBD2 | CASSLGPGGEQYF | TGTGCCAGCAGCTTAGGTCCGGGGGGGGAGCAGTACTTC
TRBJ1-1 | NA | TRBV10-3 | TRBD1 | CAISDGQGGNTEAFF | TGTGCCATCAGTGACGGACAGGGGGGGAACACTGAAGCTTTCTTT
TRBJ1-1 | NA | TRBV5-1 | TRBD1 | CASRGTGIEAFF | TGCGCCAGCAGGGGGACAGGGATTGAAGCTTTCTTT
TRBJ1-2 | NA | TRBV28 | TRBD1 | CASSTPPGTGGYGYTF | TGTGCCAGCAGTACCCCCCCCGGGACAGGGGGATATGGCTACACCTTC
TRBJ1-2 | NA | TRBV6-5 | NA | CASSSKLTGQGYTF | TGTGCCAGCAGTTCCAAATTGACAGGCCAGGGCTACACCTTC
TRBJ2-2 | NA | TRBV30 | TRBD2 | CAWIAGEVGELFF | TGTGCCTGGATAGCGGGAGAGGTCGGGGAGCTGTTTTTT
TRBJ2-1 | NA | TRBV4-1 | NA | CASSHPLGGRGPPEGYNEQFF | TGCGCCAGCAGCCATCCCCTGGGGGGGCGGGGGCCCCCAGAGGGCTACAATGAGCAGTTCTTC
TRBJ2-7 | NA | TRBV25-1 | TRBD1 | CASSATGVLALEQYF | TGTGCCAGCAGTGCAACAGGGGTACTGGCCCTTGAGCAGTACTTC
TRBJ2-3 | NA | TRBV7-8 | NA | CASSFRGDTQYF | TGTGCCAGCAGCTTCAGGGGAGATACGCAGTATTTT
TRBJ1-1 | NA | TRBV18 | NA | CASSPGALGLTEAFF | TGTGCCAGCTCCCCAGGAGCTCTGGGTTTGACTGAAGCTTTCTTT
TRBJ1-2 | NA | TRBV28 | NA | CASSLGGRVNYGYTF | TGTGCCAGCAGTTTGGGGGGGCGGGTTAACTATGGCTACACCTTC
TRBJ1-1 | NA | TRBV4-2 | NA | CASSQGRTEIEAFF | TGTGCCAGCAGCCAAGGGCGGACAGAGATTGAAGCTTTCTTT
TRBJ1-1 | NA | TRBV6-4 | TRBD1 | CASSRFGRQGMNTEAFF | TGTGCCAGCAGTCGATTCGGCCGACAGGGAATGAACACTGAAGCTTTCTTT
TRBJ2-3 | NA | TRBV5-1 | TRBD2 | CASSSIAGVTDTQYF | TGCGCCAGCAGCTCTATAGCGGGTGTTACAGATACGCAGTATTTT
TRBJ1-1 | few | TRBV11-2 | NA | CASSGLGGTEAFF | TGTGCCAGCAGCGGCCTGGGGGGGACTGAAGCTTTCTTT
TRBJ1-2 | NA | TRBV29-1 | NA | CSVGSGHQGYTF | TGCAGCGTTGGTTCGGGACACCAAGGCTACACCTTC